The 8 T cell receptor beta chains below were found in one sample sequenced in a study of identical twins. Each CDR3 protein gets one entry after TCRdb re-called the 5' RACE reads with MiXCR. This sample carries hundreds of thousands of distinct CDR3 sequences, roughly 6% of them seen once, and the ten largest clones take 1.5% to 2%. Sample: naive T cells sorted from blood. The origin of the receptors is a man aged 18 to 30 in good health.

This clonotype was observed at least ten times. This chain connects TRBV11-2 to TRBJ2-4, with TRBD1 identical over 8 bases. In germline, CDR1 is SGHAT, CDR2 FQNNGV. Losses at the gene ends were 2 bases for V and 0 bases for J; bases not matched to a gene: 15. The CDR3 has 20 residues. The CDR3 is CASSLSPGMAGGPAKNIQYF. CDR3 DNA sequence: TGTGCCAGCAGCTTAAGTCCTGGTATGGCAGGGGGCCCAGCCAAAAACATTCAGTACTTC.

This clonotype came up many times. Here the CDR3 reads CASSGTSGSKNNEQFF. In DNA form, the CDR3 reads TGTGCCAGCAGCGGGACTAGCGGGAGCAAGAACAATGAGCAGTTCTTC. The chain employs TRBV12-3 or TRBV12-4 and TRBJ2-1; 14 bases map to TRBD2. Trimming removed 6 bases from V and 5 bases from J; junction bases left unmatched: 6. The CDR3 is 16 residues long.

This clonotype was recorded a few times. This CDR3 reads CASSSGVDYNEQFF. Written as DNA, the CDR3 is TGTGCCAGCAGCTCGGGGGTTGATTACAATGAGCAGTTCTTC. This sequence joins TRBV6-1 and TRBJ2-1; a weak D match, TRBD2 (6 bases). CDR3 length: 14 residues. V lost 6 bases and J 4 bases, leaving 13 bases between the germline ends. The germline gives CDR1 MNHNS, CDR2 SASEGT.

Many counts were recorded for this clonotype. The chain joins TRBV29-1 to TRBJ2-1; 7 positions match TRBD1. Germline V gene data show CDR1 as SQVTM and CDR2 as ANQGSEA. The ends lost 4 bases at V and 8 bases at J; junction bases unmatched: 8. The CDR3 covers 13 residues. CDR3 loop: CSVGGQAPHEQFF. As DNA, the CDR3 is TGCAGCGTTGGAGGACAGGCCCCCCATGAGCAGTTCTTC.

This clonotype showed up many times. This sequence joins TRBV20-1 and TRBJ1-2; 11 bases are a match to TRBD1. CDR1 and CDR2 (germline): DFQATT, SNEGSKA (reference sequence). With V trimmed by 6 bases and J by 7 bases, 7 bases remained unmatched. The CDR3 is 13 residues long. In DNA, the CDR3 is TGCAGTGCGTGGGACAGGGGGTACGTTGGCTACACCTTC. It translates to CSAWDRGYVGYTF.

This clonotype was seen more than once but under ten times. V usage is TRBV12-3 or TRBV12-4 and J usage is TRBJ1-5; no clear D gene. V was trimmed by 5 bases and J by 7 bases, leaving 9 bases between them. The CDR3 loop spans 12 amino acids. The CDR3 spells CASSRGEQPQHF. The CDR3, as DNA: TGTGCCAGCAGTCGTGGGGAACAGCCCCAGCATTTT.

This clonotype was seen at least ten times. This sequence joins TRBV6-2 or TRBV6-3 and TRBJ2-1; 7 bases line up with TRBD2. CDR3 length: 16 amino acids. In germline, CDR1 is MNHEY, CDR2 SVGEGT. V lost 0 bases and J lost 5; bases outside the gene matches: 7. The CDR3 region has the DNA TGTGCCAGCAGTTACTCGATGAGCGGGACTGACAATGAGCAGTTCTTC. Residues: CASSYSMSGTDNEQFF.

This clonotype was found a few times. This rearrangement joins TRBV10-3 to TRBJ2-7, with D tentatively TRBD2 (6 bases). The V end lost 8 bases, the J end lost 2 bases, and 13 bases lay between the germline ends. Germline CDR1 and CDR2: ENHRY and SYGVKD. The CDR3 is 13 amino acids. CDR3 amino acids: CAIGPAGTYEQYV. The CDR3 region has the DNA TGTGCCATCGGTCCGGCGGGGACCTACGAGCAGTACGTC.